The present T cell receptor beta chain was sequenced within a study of T cells after yellow fever vaccination. At the level of the study: Fractions low in cell number were prepared with SMART-Seq v4 Ultra Low Input.

This clonotype came up many times. Its target is not known. UMIs and a universal primer site were added when TCR cDNA was made by 5'RACE template switching. TCRdb recomputed calls from the 5' RACE reads with MiXCR, one row per CDR3 protein. Of some 300,000 distinct CDR3 sequences in the sample, 7.5% to 9% are singletons; the top ten hold about 3%. V was clipped by 0 bases and J by 2 bases, with 8 bases between them. The CDR3 is made up of 14 amino acids. Germline CDR1 and CDR2: SGHRS and YFSETQ. Study outcomes and limitations: Primary-vaccination clones mostly resurfaced post-booster (96% CD4, roughly 90% CD8).

The sample consisted of CD4+ T cells sorted from PBMCs, taken 5 days after the yellow fever booster vaccination. The V and J genes are TRBV5-1 and TRBJ2-5; weak D call: TRBD1 (6 bases). This sequence originates from a man aged 18 to 29 who received the YFV17D yellow fever vaccine. In DNA, the CDR3 is TGCGCCAGCAGCTTGGCTGGACAGCAAGAGACCCAGTACTTC. This encodes CASSLAGQQETQYF. Variable domain in full (rest from reference TRBV5-1 and TRBJ2-5): KAGVTQTPRYLIKTRGQQVTLSCSPISGHRSVSWYQQTPGQGLQFLFEYFSETQRNKGNFPGRFSGRQFSNSRSEMNVSTLELGDSALYLCASSLAGQQETQYFGPGTRLLVL.